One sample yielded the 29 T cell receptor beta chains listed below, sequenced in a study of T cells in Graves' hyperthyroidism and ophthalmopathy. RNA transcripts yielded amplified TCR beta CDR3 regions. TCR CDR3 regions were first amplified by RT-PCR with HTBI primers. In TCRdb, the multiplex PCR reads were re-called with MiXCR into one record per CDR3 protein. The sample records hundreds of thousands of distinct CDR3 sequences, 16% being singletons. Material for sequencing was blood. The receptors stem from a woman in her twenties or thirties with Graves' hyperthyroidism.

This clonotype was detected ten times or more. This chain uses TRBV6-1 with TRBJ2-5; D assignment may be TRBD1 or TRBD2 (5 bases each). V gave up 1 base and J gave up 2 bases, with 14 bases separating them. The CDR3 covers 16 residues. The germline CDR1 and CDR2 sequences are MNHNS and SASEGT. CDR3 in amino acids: CASSEVPDRLQETQYF. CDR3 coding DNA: TGTGCCAGCAGTGAAGTTCCCGACAGACTACAAGAGACCCAGTACTTC.

For the CDR3, the DNA is TGTGCCAGTAGTATTGCGGGGGGGGTCCCTGAAGCTTTCTTT. Translated, it gives CASSIAGGVPEAFF. The gene calls are TRBV19 and TRBJ1-1; the D gene is possibly TRBD1 (5 bases). Germline V gene sequence: CDR1 LNHDA, CDR2 SQIVND (reference sequence). This CDR3 is built from 14 residues. V lost 3 bases and J 6 bases, leaving 14 bases between the germline ends.

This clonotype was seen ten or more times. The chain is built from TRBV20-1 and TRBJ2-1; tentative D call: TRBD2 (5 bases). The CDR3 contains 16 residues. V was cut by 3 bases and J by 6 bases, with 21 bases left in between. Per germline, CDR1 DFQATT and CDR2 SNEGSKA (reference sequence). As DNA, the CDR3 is TGCAGTGCTAGCAGATTACTAGTGGGGTCTAGCAATGAGCAGTTCTTC. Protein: CSASRLLVGSSNEQFF.

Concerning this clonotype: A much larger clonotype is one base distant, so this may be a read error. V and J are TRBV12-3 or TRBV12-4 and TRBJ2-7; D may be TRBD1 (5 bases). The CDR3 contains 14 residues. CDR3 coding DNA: TGTGCCAGCAGTCCCAGGGCTGGGGCATTCGAGCAGCACTTC. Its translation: CASSPRAGAFEQHF.

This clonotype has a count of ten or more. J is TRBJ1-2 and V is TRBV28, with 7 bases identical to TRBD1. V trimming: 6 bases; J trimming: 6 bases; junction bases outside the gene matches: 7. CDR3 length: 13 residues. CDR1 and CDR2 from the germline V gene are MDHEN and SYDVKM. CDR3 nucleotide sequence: TGTGCCAGCAGGATTACAGGGGACGATGGCTACACCTTC. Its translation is CASRITGDDGYTF.

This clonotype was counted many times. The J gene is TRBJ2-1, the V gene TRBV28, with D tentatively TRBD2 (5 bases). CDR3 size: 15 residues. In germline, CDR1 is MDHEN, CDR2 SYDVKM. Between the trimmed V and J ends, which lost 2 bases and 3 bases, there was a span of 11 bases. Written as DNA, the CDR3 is TGTGCCAGCAGTTTAGGTTTCGGGAACTACAATGAGCAGTTCTTC. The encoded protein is CASSLGFGNYNEQFF.

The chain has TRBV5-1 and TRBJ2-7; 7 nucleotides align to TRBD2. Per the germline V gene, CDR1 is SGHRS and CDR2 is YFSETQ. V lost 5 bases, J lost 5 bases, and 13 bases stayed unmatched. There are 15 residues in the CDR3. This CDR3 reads CASRSGLEGGNEQYF. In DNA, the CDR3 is TGCGCCAGCAGAAGTGGTTTGGAGGGAGGGAACGAGCAGTACTTC.

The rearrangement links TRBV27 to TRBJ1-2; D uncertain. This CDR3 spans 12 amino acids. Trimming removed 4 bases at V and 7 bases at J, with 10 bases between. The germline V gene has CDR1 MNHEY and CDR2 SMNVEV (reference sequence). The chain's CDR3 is CASSYIRLGYTF. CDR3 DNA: TGTGCCAGCAGTTACATAAGGCTTGGCTACACCTTC.

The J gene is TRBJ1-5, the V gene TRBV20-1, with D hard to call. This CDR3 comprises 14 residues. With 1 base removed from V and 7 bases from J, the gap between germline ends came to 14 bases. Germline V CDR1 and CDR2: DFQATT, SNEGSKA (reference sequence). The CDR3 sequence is CSARVLSGLQPQHF. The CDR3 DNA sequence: TGCAGTGCTAGAGTCTTATCGGGATTACAGCCCCAGCATTTT.

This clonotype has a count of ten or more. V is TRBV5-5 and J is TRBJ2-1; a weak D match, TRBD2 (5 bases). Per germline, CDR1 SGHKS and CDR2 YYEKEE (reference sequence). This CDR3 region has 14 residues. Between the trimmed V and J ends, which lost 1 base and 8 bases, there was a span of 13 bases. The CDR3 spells CASSLIPGKHEQFF. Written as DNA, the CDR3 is TGTGCCAGCAGCTTGATTCCGGGGAAACATGAGCAGTTCTTC. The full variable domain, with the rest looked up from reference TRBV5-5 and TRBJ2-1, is DAGVTQSPTHLIKTRGQQVTLRCSPISGHKSVSWYQQVLGQGPQFIFQYYEKEERGRGNFPDRFSARQFPNYSSELNVNALLLGDSALYLCASSLIPGKHEQFFGPGTRLTVL.

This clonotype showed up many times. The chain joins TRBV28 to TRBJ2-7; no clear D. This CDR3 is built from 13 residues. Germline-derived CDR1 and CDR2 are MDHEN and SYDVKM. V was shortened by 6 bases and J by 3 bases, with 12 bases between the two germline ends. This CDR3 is CASSPGDYYEQYF. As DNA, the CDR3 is TGTGCCAGCAGCCCCGGTGATTACTACGAGCAGTACTTC.

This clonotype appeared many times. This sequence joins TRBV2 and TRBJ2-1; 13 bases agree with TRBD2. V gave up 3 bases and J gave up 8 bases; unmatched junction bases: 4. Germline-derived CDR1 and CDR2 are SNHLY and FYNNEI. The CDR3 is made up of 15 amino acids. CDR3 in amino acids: CASSDGTSGKDEQFF. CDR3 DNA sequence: TGTGCCAGCAGTGATGGGACTAGCGGGAAGGATGAGCAGTTCTTC. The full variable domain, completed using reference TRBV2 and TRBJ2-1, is EPEVTQTPSHQVTQMGQEVILRCVPISNHLYFYWYRQILGQKVEFLVSFYNNEISEKSEIFDDQFSVERPDGSNFTLKIRSTKLEDSAMYFCASSDGTSGKDEQFFGPGTRLTVL.

The chain's CDR3 is CASSLGAFQSNSPLHF. The DNA of the CDR3 is TGTGCCAGCAGCTTGGGGGCTTTCCAATCGAATTCACCCCTCCACTTT. The V and J genes are TRBV13 and TRBJ1-6; D is possibly TRBD1 (6 bases). The CDR3 length is 16 residues. The V gene's germline CDR1 is PRHDT and CDR2 FYEKMQ (reference sequence). The V end was cut by 3 bases, the J end by 7 bases, with 16 bases between. Together with reference TRBV13 and TRBJ1-6, the CDR3 gives the full variable domain: AAGVIQSPRHLIKEKRETATLKCYPIPRHDTVYWYQQGPGQDPQFLISFYEKMQSDKGSIPDRFSAQQFSDYHSELNMSSLELGDSALYFCASSLGAFQSNSPLHFGNGTRLTVT.

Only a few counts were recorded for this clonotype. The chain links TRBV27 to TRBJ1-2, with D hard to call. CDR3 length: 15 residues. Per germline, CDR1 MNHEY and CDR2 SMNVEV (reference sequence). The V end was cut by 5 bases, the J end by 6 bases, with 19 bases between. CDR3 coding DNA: TGTGCCAGCAGTGCCCCCTCCTCAGGCAAGGATGGCTACACCTTC. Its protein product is CASSAPSSGKDGYTF.

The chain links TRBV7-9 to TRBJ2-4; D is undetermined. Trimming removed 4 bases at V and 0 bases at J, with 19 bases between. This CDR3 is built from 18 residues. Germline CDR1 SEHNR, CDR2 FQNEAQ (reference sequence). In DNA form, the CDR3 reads TGTGCCAGCAGCTCTTCCCTGACTCCTTCGCTAGCCAAAAACATTCAGTACTTC. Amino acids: CASSSSLTPSLAKNIQYF.

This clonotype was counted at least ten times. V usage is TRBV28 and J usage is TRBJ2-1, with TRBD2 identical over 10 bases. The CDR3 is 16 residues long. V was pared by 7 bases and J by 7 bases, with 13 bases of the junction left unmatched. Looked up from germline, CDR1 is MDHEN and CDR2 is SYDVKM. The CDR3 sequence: CASTSSTSGRGNEQFF. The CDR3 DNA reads TGTGCCAGCACCTCCAGTACAAGCGGGAGGGGGAATGAGCAGTTCTTC.

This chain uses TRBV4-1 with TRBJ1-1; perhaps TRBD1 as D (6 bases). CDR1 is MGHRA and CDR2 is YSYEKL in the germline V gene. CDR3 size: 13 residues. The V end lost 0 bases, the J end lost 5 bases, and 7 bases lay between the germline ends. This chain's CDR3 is CASSQEQGTEAFF. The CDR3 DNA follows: TGCGCCAGCAGCCAAGAACAGGGTACTGAAGCTTTCTTT.

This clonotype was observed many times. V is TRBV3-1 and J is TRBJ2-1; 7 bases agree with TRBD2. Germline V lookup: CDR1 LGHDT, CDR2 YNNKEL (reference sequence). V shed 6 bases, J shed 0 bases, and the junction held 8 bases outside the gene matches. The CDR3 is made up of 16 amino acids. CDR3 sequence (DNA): TGTGCCAGCAGTACCGGGACTACATTCTCCTACAATGAGCAGTTCTTC. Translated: CASSTGTTFSYNEQFF.

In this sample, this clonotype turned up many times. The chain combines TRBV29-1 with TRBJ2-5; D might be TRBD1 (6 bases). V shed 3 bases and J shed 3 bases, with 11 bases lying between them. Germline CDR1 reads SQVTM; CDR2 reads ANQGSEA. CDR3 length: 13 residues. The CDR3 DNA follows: TGCAGCGTTGACAGGGGTAGTGAAGAGACCCAGTACTTC. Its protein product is CSVDRGSEETQYF.

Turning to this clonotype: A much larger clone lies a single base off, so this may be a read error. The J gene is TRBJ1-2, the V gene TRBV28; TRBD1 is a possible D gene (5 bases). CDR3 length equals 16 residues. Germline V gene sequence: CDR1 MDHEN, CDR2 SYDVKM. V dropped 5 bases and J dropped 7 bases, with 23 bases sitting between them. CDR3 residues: CASSLTGAQGSGGYTF. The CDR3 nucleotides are TGTGCCAGCAGTCTAACAGGTGCTCAGGGCAGCGGTGGCTACACCTTC.

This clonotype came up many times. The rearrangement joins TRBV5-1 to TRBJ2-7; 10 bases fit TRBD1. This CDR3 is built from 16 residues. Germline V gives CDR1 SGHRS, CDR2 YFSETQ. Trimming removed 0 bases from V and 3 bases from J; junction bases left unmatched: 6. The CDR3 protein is CASSLGTGTGDYEQYF. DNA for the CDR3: TGCGCCAGCAGCTTGGGCACCGGGACAGGGGACTACGAGCAGTACTTC.

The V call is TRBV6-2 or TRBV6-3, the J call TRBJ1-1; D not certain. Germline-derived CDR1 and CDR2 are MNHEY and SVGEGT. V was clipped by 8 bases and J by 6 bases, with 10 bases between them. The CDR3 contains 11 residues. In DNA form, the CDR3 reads TGTGCCAGCGGGTCCTACGCTGAAGCTTTCTTT. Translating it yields CASGSYAEAFF.

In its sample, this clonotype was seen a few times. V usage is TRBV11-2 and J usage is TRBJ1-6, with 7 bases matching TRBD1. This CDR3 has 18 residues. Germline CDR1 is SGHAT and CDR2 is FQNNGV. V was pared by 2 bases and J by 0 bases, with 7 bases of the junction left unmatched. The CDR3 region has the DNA TGTGCCAGCAGCTTAAATGGGGGGACAGCCTCCTATAATTCACCCCTCCACTTT. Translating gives CASSLNGGTASYNSPLHF.

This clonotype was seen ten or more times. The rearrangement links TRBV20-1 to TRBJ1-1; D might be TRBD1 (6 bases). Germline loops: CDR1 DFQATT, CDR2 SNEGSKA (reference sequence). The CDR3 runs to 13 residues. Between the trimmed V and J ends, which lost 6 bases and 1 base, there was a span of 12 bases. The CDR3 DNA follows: TGCAGTGCAACGGGACATGAGAACACTGAAGCTTTCTTT. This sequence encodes CSATGHENTEAFF.

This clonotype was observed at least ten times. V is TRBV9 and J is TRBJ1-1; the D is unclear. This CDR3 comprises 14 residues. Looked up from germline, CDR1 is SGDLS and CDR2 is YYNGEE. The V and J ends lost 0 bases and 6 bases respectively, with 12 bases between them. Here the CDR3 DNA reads TGTGCCAGCAGCGTAGTAACGGGAGGGTCTGAAGCTTTCTTT. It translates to CASSVVTGGSEAFF.

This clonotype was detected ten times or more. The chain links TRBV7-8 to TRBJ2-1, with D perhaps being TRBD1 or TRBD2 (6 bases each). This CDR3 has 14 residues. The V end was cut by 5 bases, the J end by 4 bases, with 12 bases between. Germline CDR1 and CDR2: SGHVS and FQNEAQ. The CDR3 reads CASSPQGLYNEQFF. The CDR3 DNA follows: TGTGCCAGCAGCCCACAGGGACTTTACAATGAGCAGTTCTTC.

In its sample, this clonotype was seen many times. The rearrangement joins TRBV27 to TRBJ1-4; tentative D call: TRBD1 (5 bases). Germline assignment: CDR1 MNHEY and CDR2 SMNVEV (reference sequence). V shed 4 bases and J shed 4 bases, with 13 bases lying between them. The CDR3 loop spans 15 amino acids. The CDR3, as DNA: TGTGCCAGCAGTTCTGCAGGGCTTAGTAATGAAAAACTGTTTTTT. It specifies CASSSAGLSNEKLFF.

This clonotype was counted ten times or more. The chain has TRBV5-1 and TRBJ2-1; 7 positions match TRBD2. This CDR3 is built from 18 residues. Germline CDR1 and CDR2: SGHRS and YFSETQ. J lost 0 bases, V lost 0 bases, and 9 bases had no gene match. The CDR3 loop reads CASSLDTSAHSSYNEQFF. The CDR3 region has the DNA TGCGCCAGCAGCTTGGATACTAGCGCCCACAGCTCCTACAATGAGCAGTTCTTC. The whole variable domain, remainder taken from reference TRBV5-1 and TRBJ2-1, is KAGVTQTPRYLIKTRGQQVTLSCSPISGHRSVSWYQQTPGQGLQFLFEYFSETQRNKGNFPGRFSGRQFSNSRSEMNVSTLELGDSALYLCASSLDTSAHSSYNEQFFGPGTRLTVL.

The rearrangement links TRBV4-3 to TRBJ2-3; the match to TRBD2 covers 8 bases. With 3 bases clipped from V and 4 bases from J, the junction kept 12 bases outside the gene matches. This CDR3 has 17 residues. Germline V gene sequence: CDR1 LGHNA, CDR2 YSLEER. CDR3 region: CASSQKLAGTNPDTQYF. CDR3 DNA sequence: TGCGCCAGCAGCCAGAAGTTAGCGGGAACAAACCCAGATACGCAGTATTTT.